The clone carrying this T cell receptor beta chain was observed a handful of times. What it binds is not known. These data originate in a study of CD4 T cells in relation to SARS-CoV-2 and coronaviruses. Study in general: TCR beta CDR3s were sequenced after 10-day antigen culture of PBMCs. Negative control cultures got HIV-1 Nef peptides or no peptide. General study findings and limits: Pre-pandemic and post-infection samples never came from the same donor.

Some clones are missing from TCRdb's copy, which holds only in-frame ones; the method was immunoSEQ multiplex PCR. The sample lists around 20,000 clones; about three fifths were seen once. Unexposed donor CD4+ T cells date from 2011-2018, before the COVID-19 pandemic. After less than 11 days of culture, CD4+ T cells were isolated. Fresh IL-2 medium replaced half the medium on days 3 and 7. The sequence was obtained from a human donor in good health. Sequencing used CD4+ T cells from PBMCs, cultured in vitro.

In DNA, the CDR3 is TGTGCCAGCAGCTTCGGGCGGCCCTACGAGCAGTACTTC. Amino acids: CASSFGRPYEQYF. This chain joins TRBV7-9 and TRBJ2-7; D ambiguous. Trimming pared 3 bases from V and 2 bases from J, leaving 8 bases between. The CDR3 has 13 residues. Germline V gives CDR1 SEHNR, CDR2 FQNEAQ (reference sequence).